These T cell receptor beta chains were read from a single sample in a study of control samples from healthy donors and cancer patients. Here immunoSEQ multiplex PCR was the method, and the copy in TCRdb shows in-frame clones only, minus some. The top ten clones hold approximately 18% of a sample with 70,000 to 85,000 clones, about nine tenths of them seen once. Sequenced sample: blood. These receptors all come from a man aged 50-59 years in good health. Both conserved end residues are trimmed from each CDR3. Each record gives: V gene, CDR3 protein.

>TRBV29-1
SVVRHTIY
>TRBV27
ASRPQGVGNEKLF
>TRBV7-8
ATASRGGFTGELF
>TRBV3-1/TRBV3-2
ASSQDPGINEQF
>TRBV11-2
ASSFRGRTEAF
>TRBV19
ARSAWSRGYGYT
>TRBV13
ASSSILGGYT
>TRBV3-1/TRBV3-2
ASSRGRDTEAF
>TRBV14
ASSRGLNTEAF
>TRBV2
ASSEGTGYEQY
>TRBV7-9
ASSETGGNTEAF
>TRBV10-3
AISDERRNSPLH
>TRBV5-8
ASSPRTGGIADTQY
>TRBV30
AWSVAGSEAF
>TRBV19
ASSVMGSNEKLF
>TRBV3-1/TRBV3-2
ASSQVGFSSTDTQY
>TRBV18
ASSRGNNEQF
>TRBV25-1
ASSKTGTGGSYGYT
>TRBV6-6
ASSDRTSGNTQY
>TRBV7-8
ASSLGDRMGNSPLH
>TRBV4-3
ASSQELTTDTQY
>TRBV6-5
ASSYSERGGSPLH
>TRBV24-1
ATSEGFDTQY
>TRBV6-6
ASSRQGNSPLH
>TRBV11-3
ASSPSGGHPSYEQY
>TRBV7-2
ASSWGQGGWSPLH
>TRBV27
ASRGTPLNYGYT
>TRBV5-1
ASSLIGTVNTGELF
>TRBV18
ASSPNWGSGANVLT
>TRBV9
ASSVRASGRNTQY
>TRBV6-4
ASSEDEAAEAF
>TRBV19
ASSEVTGEKLF
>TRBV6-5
ASSDGRTGELF
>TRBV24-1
ATEGGPTYNEQF
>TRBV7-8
ASSSEASTGRTEAF
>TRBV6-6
ASRLADTQY
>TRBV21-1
ASSKGTANQPQH
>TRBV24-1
ATSDLKAVNPPVGYT
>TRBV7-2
ASSPQASGNTIY
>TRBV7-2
ASSLTVGRLGETQY
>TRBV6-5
ASRSTGRGTEAF
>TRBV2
ASSALSSQPQH
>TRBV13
ASSPRMATDTQY
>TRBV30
AWIGRTQETQY
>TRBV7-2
ASSLRRQGLNTQY
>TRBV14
ASSPGPSYEQY